These T cell receptor beta chains were read from a single sample in a study of blood T cell repertoires in COVID-19. Assay: immunoSEQ multiplex PCR; the TCRdb copy retains only in-frame clones and omits some. The repertoire holds approximately 150,000 clones, with just over 85% as singletons. The sequenced sample was peripheral blood. The receptors were sampled from a woman aged 55-69 years with acute or convalescent COVID-19. The CDR3 runs from the conserved cysteine through the conserved F or W. The D gene is left open where the match is weak. Where a row states a size, it is once, few, many or the class of an expanded clone; other rows omit it.

clone_size: NA
v_call: TRBV5-6
j_call: TRBJ1-5
d_call: NA
cdr3_nt: TGTGCCAGCAGCTTGTTCGGGAATTACAATCAGCCCCAGCATTTT
cdr3_aa: CASSLFGNYNQPQHF

clone_size: NA
v_call: TRBV18
j_call: TRBJ2-2
d_call: TRBD1
cdr3_nt: TGTGCCAGCTCATCCGGGACAGGGATGACCGGGGAGCTGTTTTTT
cdr3_aa: CASSSGTGMTGELFF

clone_size: NA
v_call: TRBV4-3
j_call: TRBJ1-5
d_call: NA
cdr3_nt: TGCGCCAGCAGCCAAGATGTAGGGGGAAATCAGCCCCAGCATTTT
cdr3_aa: CASSQDVGGNQPQHF

clone_size: NA
v_call: TRBV6-2/TRBV6-3
j_call: TRBJ1-5
d_call: NA
cdr3_nt: TGTGCCAGCAGTTTCCACAGGGAACGTGGCAATCAGCCCCAGCATTTT
cdr3_aa: CASSFHRERGNQPQHF

clone_size: NA
v_call: TRBV18
j_call: TRBJ1-4
d_call: TRBD1
cdr3_nt: TGTGCCAGCTCAACAGGGACAGGGGAAGATGAAAAACTGTTTTTT
cdr3_aa: CASSTGTGEDEKLFF

clone_size: NA
v_call: TRBV9
j_call: TRBJ1-2
d_call: TRBD1
cdr3_nt: TGTGCCAGCAGCAGAGGGAACAGGGGTGGGTATGGCTACACCTTC
cdr3_aa: CASSRGNRGGYGYTF

clone_size: NA
v_call: TRBV7-9
j_call: TRBJ1-5
d_call: TRBD1
cdr3_nt: TGTGCCAGCAGCATCACAGGGGACAATCAGCCCCAGCATTTT
cdr3_aa: CASSITGDNQPQHF

clone_size: NA
v_call: TRBV19
j_call: TRBJ1-1
d_call: NA
cdr3_nt: TGTGCCAGTAGTATCTCCAGTACAGCGAACACTGAAGCTTTCTTT
cdr3_aa: CASSISSTANTEAFF

clone_size: once
v_call: TRBV4-1
j_call: TRBJ1-4
d_call: TRBD1
cdr3_nt: TGCGCCAGCAGTTTGCGACAGGGGCAAGGTGAAAAACTGTTTTTT
cdr3_aa: CASSLRQGQGEKLFF

clone_size: NA
v_call: TRBV30
j_call: TRBJ1-2
d_call: NA
cdr3_nt: TGTGCCTGGAGCGAGGGAACGCTATGGAGCTACACCTTC
cdr3_aa: CAWSEGTLWSYTF

clone_size: few
v_call: TRBV19
j_call: TRBJ2-7
d_call: TRBD1
cdr3_nt: TGTGCCAGTAGCCGACAGGGCCCCTACGAGCAGTACTTC
cdr3_aa: CASSRQGPYEQYF

clone_size: NA
v_call: TRBV5-1
j_call: TRBJ1-4
d_call: TRBD1
cdr3_nt: TGCGCCAGCAGCTTACCGGGACAGTCCGAAAAACTGTTTTTT
cdr3_aa: CASSLPGQSEKLFF

clone_size: NA
v_call: TRBV6-6
j_call: TRBJ1-6
d_call: TRBD1
cdr3_nt: TGTGCCAGCAGCCCCACAGGGGAGTCACCCCTCCACTTT
cdr3_aa: CASSPTGESPLHF

clone_size: NA
v_call: TRBV6-1
j_call: TRBJ1-2
d_call: NA
cdr3_nt: TGTGCCAGCAGTGAAGCCAGGGTTTCTGGCTACACCTTC
cdr3_aa: CASSEARVSGYTF

clone_size: NA
v_call: TRBV4-1
j_call: TRBJ1-5
d_call: NA
cdr3_nt: TGCGCCAGCAGCGTTCGGGACACAGACAACCAGCCCCAGCATTTT
cdr3_aa: CASSVRDTDNQPQHF

clone_size: NA
v_call: TRBV6-6
j_call: TRBJ2-7
d_call: TRBD1
cdr3_nt: TGTGCCAGCAGTATCCGAGGGACAGGGCCCCTCGAGCAGTACTTC
cdr3_aa: CASSIRGTGPLEQYF

clone_size: NA
v_call: TRBV7-2
j_call: TRBJ1-1
d_call: NA
cdr3_nt: TGTGCCAGCAGCTCTCAACGCGACACTGAAGCTTTCTTT
cdr3_aa: CASSSQRDTEAFF

clone_size: NA
v_call: TRBV7-6
j_call: TRBJ1-3
d_call: TRBD1
cdr3_nt: TGTGCCAGCAGCTCAACCGCTCCGGGGACAGGGATTGGAAACACCATATATTTT
cdr3_aa: CASSSTAPGTGIGNTIYF

clone_size: NA
v_call: TRBV7-8
j_call: TRBJ1-2
d_call: TRBD1
cdr3_nt: TGTGCCAGCAGCTCGGGACAGGGGGCGGGCTACACCTTC
cdr3_aa: CASSSGQGAGYTF

clone_size: NA
v_call: TRBV6-6
j_call: TRBJ2-2
d_call: TRBD2
cdr3_nt: TGTGCCAGCATGATTTGGGGAGGGAGAGCCGGGGAGCTGTTTTTT
cdr3_aa: CASMIWGGRAGELFF

clone_size: once
v_call: TRBV7-2
j_call: TRBJ1-5
d_call: NA
cdr3_nt: TGTGCCAGCAGGAGACAGTTAGGGAGCAATCAGCCCCAGCATTTT
cdr3_aa: CASRRQLGSNQPQHF

clone_size: NA
v_call: TRBV11-2
j_call: TRBJ2-1
d_call: TRBD2
cdr3_nt: TGTGCCAGCAGCTTATCTTCTGCGGGGGGCCCTTTAGGGAATGAGCAGTTCTTC
cdr3_aa: CASSLSSAGGPLGNEQFF